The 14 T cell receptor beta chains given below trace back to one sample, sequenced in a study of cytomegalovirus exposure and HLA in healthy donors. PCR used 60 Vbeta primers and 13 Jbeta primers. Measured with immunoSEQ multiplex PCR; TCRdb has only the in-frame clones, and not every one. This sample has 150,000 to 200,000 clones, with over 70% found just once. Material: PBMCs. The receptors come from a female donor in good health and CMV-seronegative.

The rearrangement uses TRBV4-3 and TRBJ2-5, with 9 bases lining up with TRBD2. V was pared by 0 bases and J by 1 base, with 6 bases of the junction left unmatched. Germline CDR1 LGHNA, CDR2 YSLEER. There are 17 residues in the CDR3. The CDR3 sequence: CASSQDIGAGGQETQYF. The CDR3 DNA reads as TGCGCCAGCAGCCAAGATATCGGAGCGGGGGGCCAAGAGACCCAGTACTTC.

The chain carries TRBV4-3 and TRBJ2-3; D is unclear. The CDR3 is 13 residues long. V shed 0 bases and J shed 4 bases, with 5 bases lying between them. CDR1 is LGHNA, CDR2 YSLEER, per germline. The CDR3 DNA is TGCGCCAGCAGCCAAGAGCGATCAGATACGCAGTATTTT. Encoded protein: CASSQERSDTQYF.

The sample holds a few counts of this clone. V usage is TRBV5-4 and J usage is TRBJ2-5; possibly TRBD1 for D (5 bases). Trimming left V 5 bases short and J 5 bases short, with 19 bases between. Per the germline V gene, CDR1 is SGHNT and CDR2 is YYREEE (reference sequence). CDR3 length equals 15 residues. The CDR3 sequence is CASSSRQSLKETQYF. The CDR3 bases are TGTGCCAGCAGTTCTCGACAGAGCCTTAAGGAGACCCAGTACTTC.

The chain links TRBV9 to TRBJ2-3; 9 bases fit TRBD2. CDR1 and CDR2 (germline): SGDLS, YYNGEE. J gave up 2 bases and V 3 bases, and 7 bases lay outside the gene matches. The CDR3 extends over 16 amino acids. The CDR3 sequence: CASSEERGAITDTQYF. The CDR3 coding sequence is TGTGCCAGCAGCGAAGAGCGGGGGGCGATCACAGATACGCAGTATTTT.

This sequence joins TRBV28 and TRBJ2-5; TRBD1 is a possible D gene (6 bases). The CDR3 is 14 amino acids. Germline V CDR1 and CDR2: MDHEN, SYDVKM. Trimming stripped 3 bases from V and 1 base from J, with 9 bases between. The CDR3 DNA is TGTGCCAGCAGTTTTATACAGGGCCAAGAGACCCAGTACTTC. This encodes CASSFIQGQETQYF.

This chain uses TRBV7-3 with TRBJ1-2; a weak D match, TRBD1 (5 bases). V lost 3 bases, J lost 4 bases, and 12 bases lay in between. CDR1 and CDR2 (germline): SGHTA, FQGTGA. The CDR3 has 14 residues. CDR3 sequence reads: CASSFSRAGYGYTF. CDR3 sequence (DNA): TGTGCCAGCAGCTTTTCCAGGGCCGGCTATGGCTACACCTTC.

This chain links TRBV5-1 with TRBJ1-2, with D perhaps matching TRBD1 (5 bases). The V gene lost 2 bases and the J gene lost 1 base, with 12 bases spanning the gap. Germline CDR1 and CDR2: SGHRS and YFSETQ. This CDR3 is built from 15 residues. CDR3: CASSFRTYDNYGYTF. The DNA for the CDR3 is TGCGCCAGCAGCTTCAGGACATACGATAACTATGGCTACACCTTC.

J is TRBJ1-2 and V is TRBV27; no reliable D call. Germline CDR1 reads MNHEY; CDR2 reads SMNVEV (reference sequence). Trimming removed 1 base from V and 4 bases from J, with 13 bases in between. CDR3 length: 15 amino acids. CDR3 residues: CASSLWGGMSYGYTF. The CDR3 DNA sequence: TGTGCCAGCAGTTTATGGGGAGGGATGAGCTATGGCTACACCTTC.

CDR3 sequence: CASSSPRDRGIGYGYTF. CDR3 DNA: TGTGCCAGCAGCTCGCCGAGGGACAGGGGGATAGGCTATGGCTACACCTTC. This chain connects TRBV7-9 to TRBJ1-2, with 11 bases fitting TRBD1. This CDR3 is 17 amino acids long. CDR1 and CDR2 from the germline V gene are SEHNR and FQNEAQ (reference sequence). The junction had 11 bases not matched to a gene; V was cut back by 4 bases and J by 4 bases.

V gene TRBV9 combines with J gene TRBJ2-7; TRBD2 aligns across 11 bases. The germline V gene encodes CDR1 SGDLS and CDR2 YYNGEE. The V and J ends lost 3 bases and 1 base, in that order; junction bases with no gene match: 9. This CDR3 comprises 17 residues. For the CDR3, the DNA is TGTGCCAGCAGCGCCGGGACTAGCGGTCCCTTTTCCTACGAGCAGTACTTC. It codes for CASSAGTSGPFSYEQYF.

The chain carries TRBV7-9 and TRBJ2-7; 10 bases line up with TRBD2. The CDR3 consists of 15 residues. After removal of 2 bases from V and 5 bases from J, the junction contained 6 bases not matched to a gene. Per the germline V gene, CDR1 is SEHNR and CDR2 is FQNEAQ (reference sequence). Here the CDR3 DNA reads TGTGCCAGCAGCTTACTTGCTAGCGGGAGCCACGAGCAGTACTTC. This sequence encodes CASSLLASGSHEQYF.

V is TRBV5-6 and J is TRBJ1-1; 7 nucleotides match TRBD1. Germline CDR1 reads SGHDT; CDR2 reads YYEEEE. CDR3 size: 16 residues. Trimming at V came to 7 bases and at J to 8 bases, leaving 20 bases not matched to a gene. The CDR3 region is CASLPRAKGANEEAFF. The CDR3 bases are TGTGCCAGCCTACCCCGGGCTAAGGGGGCCAACGAGGAAGCTTTCTTT. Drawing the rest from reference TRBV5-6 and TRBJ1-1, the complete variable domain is DAGVTQSPTHLIKTRGQQVTLRCSPKSGHDTVSWYQQALGQGPQFIFQYYEEEERQRGNFPDRFSGHQFPNYSSELNVNALLLGDSALYLCASLPRAKGANEEAFFGQGTRLTVV.

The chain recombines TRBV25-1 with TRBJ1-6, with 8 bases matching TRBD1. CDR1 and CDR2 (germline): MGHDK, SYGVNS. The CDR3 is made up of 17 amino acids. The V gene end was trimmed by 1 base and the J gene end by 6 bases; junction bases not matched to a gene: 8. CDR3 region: CASSEFFRTGSNSPLHF. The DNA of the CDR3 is TGTGCCAGCAGTGAATTTTTTAGGACAGGGTCTAATTCACCCCTCCACTTT.

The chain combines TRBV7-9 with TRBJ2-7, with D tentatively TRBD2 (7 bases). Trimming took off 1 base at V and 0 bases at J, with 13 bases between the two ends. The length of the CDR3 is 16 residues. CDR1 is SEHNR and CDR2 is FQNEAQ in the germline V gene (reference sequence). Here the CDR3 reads CASSLVPGGASYEQYF. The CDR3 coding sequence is TGTGCCAGCAGCTTAGTGCCGGGGGGCGCCTCCTACGAGCAGTACTTC.